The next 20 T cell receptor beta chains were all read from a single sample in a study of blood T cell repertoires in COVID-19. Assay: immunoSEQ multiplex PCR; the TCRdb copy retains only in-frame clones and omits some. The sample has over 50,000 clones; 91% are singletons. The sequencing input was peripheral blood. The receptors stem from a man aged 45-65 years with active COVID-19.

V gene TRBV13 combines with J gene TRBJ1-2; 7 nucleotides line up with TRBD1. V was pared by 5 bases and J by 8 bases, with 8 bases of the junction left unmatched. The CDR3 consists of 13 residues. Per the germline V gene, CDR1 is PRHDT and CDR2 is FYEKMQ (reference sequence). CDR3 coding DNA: TGTGCCAGCAGCCAGGGGAACAGGGGAGGCTACACCTTC. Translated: CASSQGNRGGYTF. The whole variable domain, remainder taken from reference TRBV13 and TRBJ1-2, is AAGVIQSPRHLIKEKRETATLKCYPIPRHDTVYWYQQGPGQDPQFLISFYEKMQSDKGSIPDRFSAQQFSDYHSELNMSSLELGDSALYFCASSQGNRGGYTFGSGTRLTVV.

The CDR3 DNA reads as TGTGCCTGGAGGGCTGGGCGGGCGGTCGGGGAGCTGTTTTTT. It encodes CAWRAGRAVGELFF. J is TRBJ2-2 and V is TRBV30, with a tentative D call TRBD2 (5 bases). Between the trimmed V and J ends, which lost 3 bases and 7 bases, there was a span of 15 bases. The CDR3 has 14 amino acids. CDR1 and CDR2 (germline): GTSNPN, SVGIG (reference sequence).

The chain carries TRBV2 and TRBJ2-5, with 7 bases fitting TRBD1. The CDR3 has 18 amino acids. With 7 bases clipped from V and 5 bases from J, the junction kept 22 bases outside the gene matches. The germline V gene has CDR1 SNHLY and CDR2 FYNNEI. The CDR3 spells CASKSQGYRTGLFETQYF. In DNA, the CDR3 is TGTGCCAGCAAGTCGCAGGGTTATAGGACAGGCCTCTTTGAGACCCAGTACTTC.

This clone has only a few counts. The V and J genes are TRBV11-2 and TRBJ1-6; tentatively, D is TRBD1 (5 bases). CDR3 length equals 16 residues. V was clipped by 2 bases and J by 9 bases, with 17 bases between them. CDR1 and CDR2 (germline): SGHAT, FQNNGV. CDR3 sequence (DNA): TGTGCCAGCAGCTTAAAAGGGGTAATCACGCGTTCACCCCTCCACTTT. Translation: CASSLKGVITRSPLHF.

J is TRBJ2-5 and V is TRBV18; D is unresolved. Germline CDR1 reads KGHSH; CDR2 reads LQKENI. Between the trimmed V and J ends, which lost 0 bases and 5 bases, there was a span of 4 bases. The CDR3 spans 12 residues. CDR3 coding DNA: TGTGCCAGCTCACCACCGAGGGAGACCCAGTACTTC. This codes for CASSPPRETQYF.

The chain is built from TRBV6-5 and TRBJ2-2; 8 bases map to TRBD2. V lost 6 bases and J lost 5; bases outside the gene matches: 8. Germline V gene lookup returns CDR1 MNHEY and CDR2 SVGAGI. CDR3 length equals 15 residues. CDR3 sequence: CASSFGTSDTGELFF. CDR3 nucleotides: TGTGCCAGCAGCTTCGGGACTAGTGATACCGGGGAGCTGTTTTTT.

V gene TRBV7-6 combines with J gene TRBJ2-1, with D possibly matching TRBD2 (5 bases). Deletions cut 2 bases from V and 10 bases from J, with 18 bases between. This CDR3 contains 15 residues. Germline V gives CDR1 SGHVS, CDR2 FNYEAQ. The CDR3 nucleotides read TGTGCCAGCAGCTTATTGCCGCCCACTACGGGGGAGCAGTTCTTC. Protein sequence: CASSLLPPTTGEQFF.

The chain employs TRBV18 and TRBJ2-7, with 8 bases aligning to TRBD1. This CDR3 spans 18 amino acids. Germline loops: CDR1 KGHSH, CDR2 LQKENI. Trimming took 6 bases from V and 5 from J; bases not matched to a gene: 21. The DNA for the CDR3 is TGTGCCAGCTCCGGGAAACCGACAGGGGAGGCTTCCCCCGACGAGCAGTACTTC. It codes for CASSGKPTGEASPDEQYF.

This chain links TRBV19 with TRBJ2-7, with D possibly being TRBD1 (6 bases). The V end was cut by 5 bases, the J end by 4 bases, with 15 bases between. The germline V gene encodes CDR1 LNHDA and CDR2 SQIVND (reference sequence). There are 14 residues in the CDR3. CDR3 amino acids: CASSVQRTAYEQYF. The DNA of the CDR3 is TGTGCCAGTAGTGTGCAGCGGACAGCTTACGAGCAGTACTTC. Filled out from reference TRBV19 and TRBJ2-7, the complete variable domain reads DGGITQSPKYLFRKEGQNVTLSCEQNLNHDAMYWYRQDPGQGLRLIYYSQIVNDFQKGDIAEGYSVSREKKESFPLTVTSAQKNPTAFYLCASSVQRTAYEQYFGPGTRLTVT.

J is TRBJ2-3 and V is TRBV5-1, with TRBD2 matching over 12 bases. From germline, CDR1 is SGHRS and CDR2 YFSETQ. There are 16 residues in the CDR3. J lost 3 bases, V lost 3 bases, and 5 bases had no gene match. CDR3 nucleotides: TGCGCCAGCAGCTCACTAGCGGGGGGTAGGACAGATACGCAGTATTTT. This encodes CASSSLAGGRTDTQYF.

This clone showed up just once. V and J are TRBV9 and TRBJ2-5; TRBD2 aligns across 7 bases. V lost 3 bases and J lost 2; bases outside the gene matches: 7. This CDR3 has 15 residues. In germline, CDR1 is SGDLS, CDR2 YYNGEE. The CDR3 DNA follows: TGTGCCAGCAGCGAGTTTAGCGGGCTTCAAGAGACCCAGTACTTC. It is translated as CASSEFSGLQETQYF.

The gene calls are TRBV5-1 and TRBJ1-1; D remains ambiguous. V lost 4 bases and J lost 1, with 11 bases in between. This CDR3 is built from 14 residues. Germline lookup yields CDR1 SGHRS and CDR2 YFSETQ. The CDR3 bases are TGCGCCAGCAGCACGGGTTCGGGGAACACTGAAGCTTTCTTT. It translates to CASSTGSGNTEAFF.

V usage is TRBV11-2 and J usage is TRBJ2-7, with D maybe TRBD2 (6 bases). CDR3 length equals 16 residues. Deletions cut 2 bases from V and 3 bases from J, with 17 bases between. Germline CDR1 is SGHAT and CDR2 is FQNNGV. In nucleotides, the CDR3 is TGTGCCAGCAGCTTAAGGTCCGGAGGGGCTGGCTACGAGCAGTACTTC. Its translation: CASSLRSGGAGYEQYF.

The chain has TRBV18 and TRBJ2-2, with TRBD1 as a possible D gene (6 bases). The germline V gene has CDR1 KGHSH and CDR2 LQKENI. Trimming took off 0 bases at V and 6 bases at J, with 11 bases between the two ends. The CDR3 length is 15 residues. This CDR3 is CASSPPNRVAGELFF. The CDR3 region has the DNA TGTGCCAGCTCACCACCTAACAGGGTGGCCGGGGAGCTGTTTTTT.

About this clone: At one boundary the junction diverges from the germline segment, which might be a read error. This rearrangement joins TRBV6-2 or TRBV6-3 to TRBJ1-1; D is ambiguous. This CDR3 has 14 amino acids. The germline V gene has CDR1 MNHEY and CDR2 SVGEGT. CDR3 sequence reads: CASSHSPGGTEAFF. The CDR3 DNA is TGTGCCAGCAGTCACTCTCCAGGAGGCACTGAAGCTTTCTTT.

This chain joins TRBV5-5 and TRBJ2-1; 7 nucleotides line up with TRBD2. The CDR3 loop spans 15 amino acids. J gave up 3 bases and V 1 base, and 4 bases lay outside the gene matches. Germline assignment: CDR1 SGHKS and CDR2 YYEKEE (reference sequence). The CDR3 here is CASSLIASGYNEQFF. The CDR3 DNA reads TGTGCCAGCAGCTTGATTGCTAGCGGCTACAATGAGCAGTTCTTC.

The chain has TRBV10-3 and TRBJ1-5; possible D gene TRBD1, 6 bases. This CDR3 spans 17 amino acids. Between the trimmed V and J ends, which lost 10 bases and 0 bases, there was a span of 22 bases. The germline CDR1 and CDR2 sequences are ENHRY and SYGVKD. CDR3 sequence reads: CATSSAGAQYSNQPQHF. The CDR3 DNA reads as TGTGCCACCTCATCGGCAGGGGCTCAATATAGCAATCAGCCCCAGCATTTT.

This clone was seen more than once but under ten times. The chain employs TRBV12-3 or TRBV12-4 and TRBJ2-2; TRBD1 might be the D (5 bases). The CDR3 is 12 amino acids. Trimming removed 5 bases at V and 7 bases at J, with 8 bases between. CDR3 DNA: TGTGCCAGCAGTCCAGGGATCGGGGAGCTGTTTTTT. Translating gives CASSPGIGELFF.

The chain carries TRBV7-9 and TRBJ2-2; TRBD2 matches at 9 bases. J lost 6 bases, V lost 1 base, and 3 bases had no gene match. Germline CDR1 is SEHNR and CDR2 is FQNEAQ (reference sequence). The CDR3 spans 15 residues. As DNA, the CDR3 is TGTGCCAGCAGCTTAGGTTTAGCGGGAGCCGGGGAGCTGTTTTTT. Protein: CASSLGLAGAGELFF. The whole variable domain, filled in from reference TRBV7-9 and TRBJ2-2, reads DTGVSQNPRHKITKRGQNVTFRCDPISEHNRLYWYRQTLGQGPEFLTYFQNEAQLEKSRLLSDRFSAERPKGSFSTLEIQRTEQGDSAMYLCASSLGLAGAGELFFGEGSRLTVL.

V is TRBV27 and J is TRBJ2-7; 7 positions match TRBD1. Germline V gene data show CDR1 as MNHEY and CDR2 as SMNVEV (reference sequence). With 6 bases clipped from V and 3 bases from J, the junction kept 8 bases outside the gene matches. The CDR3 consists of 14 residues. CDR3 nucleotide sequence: TGTGCCAGCAGCGTACAGGGGCATGGCTACGAGCAGTACTTC. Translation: CASSVQGHGYEQYF.